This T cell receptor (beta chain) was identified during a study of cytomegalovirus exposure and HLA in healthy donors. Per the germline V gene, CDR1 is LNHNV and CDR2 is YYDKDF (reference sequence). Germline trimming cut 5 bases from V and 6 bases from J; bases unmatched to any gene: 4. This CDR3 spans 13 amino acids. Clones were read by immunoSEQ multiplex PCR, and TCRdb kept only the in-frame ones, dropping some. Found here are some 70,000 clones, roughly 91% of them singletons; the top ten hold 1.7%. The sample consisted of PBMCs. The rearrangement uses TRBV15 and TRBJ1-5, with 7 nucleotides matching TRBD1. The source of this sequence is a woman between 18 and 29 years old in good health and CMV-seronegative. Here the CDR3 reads CATSGNRGQPQHF. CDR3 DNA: TGTGCCACCAGCGGAAACAGGGGTCAGCCCCAGCATTTT.